This is a list of T cell receptor beta chains from one sample in a study of blood T cell repertoires in COVID-19. The repertoire was sequenced with immunoSEQ multiplex PCR; TCRdb's copy has only in-frame clones and lacks some. Of 150,000 to 170,000 clones listed, under 85% were seen once; the top ten hold 3% to 4.5%. The sequenced sample consisted of peripheral blood. These receptors were taken from a woman aged 80 or over with acute or convalescent COVID-19. CDR3s include the opening cysteine and the closing phenylalanine or tryptophan. D genes are given only for firm matches.

TRBV19	.	CASTPDSTITYNSPLHF
TRBV5-1	TRBD1	CASSVGQEVNTEAFF
TRBV6-6	.	CASSIPGVGTQYF
TRBV27	.	CASSLRDTSNTEAFF
TRBV5-1	.	CASSLTGSPNEKLFF
TRBV6-2/TRBV6-3	TRBD2	CASSYLSGGATNEQFF
TRBV30	.	CAFGGGDRYGYTF
TRBV10-3	TRBD2	CAISVLAISTDTQYF
TRBV29-1	TRBD1	CSVNRGPNYGYTF
TRBV7-2	TRBD1	CASSLTGDVFKPQHF
TRBV27	.	CASRRQENTEAFF
TRBV10-2	TRBD1	CASSESRGQVDGYTF
TRBV9	TRBD1	CASSGQGFGNEKLFF
TRBV6-5	TRBD1	CASSYDREHYEQYF
TRBV11-2	.	CASSETNLGSGTQYF
TRBV5-4	.	CASSLRGNEKLFF
TRBV27	.	CASSFSPPETQYF
TRBV29-1	.	CSVDGDTQYF